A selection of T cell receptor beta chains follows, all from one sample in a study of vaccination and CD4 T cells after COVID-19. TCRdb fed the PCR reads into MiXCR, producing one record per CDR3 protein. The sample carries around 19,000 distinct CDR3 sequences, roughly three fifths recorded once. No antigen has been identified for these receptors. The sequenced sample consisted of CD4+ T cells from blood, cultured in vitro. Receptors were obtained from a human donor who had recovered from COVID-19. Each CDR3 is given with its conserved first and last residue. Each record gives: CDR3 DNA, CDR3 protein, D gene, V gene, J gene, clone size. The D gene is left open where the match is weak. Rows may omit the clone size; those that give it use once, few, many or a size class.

TGTGCCAGCAGTGTCTGGGACGAAAACTACGAGCAGTACTTC,CASSVWDENYEQYF,NA,TRBV6-1,TRBJ2-7,NA
TGTGCCAGCAGCCCCGGACAGGGCAGAGGCTACACCTTC,CASSPGQGRGYTF,TRBD1,TRBV4-2,TRBJ1-2,NA
TGTGCCAGCAGCGTAACTAGCGGAGACACAGATACGCAGTATTTT,CASSVTSGDTDTQYF,TRBD2,TRBV9,TRBJ2-3,NA
TGTGCCAGCAGCTTGACAGAGAACACTGAAGCTTTCTTT,CASSLTENTEAFF,NA,TRBV7-9,TRBJ1-1,few
TGTGCCAGCAGCAAAATCGACAGCGCCTCTGAAGCTTTCTTT,CASSKIDSASEAFF,NA,TRBV21-1,TRBJ1-1,NA
TGCAGTGCTAGAGCCGCCGGGACTATCGTAAACACAGATACGCAGTATTTT,CSARAAGTIVNTDTQYF,TRBD2,TRBV20-1,TRBJ2-3,NA
TGTGCCAGCTCACCACCGGTGTCAGGTCATCAGCCCCAGCATTTT,CASSPPVSGHQPQHF,NA,TRBV18,TRBJ1-5,NA
TGTGCCAGTAGTTCCCTACAGGGGACAGGAAACACCATATATTTT,CASSSLQGTGNTIYF,TRBD1,TRBV19,TRBJ1-3,NA
TGTGCCAGCGACCGGGGGAGTTTGAGCACCGGGGAGCTGTTTTTT,CASDRGSLSTGELFF,NA,TRBV6-1,TRBJ2-2,once
TGCAGTGCTAGATTTTTAACAGGGGATAGCAATCAGCCCCAGCATTTT,CSARFLTGDSNQPQHF,TRBD1,TRBV20-1,TRBJ1-5,few
TGTGCCAGCACGGGGGACGGACTAAACTATGGCTACACCTTC,CASTGDGLNYGYTF,NA,TRBV28,TRBJ1-2,NA
TGCGCCAGCAGCCAGGGATACGTGAACACTGAAGCTTTCTTT,CASSQGYVNTEAFF,NA,TRBV4-1,TRBJ1-1,NA
TGTGCCAGCAGCTTAGATAGAACAGCGGGAGGTCCGCAGTTCTTC,CASSLDRTAGGPQFF,TRBD2,TRBV11-2,TRBJ2-1,NA
TGTGCCAGCAGTCCTAATAGGGGAAAGCAAGAGACCCAGTACTTC,CASSPNRGKQETQYF,NA,TRBV7-2,TRBJ2-5,NA
TGTGCCAGCAGTTTCCACGGGGGGACAACCGGGGAGCTGTTTTTT,CASSFHGGTTGELFF,NA,TRBV12-3/TRBV12-4,TRBJ2-2,NA
TGTGCCAGCAGCGTGACTAGCGTCGGCGATGAGCAGTTCTTC,CASSVTSVGDEQFF,TRBD2,TRBV9,TRBJ2-1,once